This T cell receptor beta chain was retrieved from a study of T cell responses to AZD1222 COVID-19 vaccine. Remarks on this clone: Its specificity is not known.

Broader study findings: Repertoires were obtained only post-peak T cell response. It should be noted that donors were predominantly white British and more often female, and clonal diversity was possibly underestimated.

From germline, CDR1 is ENHRY and CDR2 SYGVKD. This CDR3 is built from 15 residues. J gave up 7 bases and V 3 bases, and 6 bases lay outside the gene matches. TCRdb's copy holds only in-frame clones and misses some; the assay was immunoSEQ multiplex PCR. This table holds 150,000 to 200,000 clones, roughly 90% found once. This specimen was peripheral blood, taken on day 0 of AZD1222 vaccination. This rearrangement joins TRBV10-3 to TRBJ2-1; 10 nucleotides line up with TRBD2. This TCR was sampled from an adult in good health. The CDR3 sequence is CAISDRAGGVNEQFF. The CDR3 nucleotides read TGTGCCATCAGTGACAGAGCGGGAGGGGTGAATGAGCAGTTCTTC.